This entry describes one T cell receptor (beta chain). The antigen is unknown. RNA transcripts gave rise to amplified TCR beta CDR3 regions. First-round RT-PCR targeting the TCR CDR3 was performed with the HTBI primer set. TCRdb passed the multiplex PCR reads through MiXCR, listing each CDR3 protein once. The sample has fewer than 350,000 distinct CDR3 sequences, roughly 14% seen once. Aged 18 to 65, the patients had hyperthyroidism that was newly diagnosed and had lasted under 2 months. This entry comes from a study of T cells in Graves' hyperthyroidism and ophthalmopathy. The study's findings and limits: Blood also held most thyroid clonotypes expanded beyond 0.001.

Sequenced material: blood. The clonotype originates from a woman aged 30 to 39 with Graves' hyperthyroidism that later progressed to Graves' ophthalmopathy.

DNA of the CDR3: TGTGCCAGTAGTACCGACCGGACTAGCGGGAGATGGTCCGGGGAGCTGTTTTTT. Encoded protein: CASSTDRTSGRWSGELFF. The J gene is TRBJ2-2, the V gene TRBV19, with TRBD2 matching over 13 bases. V shed 4 bases and J 6 bases; nucleotides not matched to a gene: 11. This CDR3 has 18 residues. Per germline, CDR1 LNHDA and CDR2 SQIVND (reference sequence).